Given below is one T cell receptor beta chain in context. Its antigen is not identified. This entry belongs to a study of T cell responses to AZD1222 COVID-19 vaccine. CDR1 SGHAT and CDR2 FQNNGV come from the germline V gene. The ends lost 5 bases at V and 2 bases at J; junction bases unmatched: 5. The CDR3 is 15 amino acids. Data came from immunoSEQ multiplex PCR; TCRdb stores just in-frame clones and leaves some out. The sample holds 95,000 to 150,000 clones, 93% seen once. Notes on the study in general: Variant regions that are unmutated are reportedly the target of nearly half of spike-specific TCRs.

This receptor was identified in an adult who received the AZD1222 COVID-19 vaccine. J is TRBJ2-2 and V is TRBV11-2; 7 bases align to TRBD1. Here the sequenced sample was peripheral blood, taken 28 days after the second AZD1222 dose. The CDR3 loop reads CASSTRQGNTGELFF. DNA of the CDR3: TGTGCCAGCAGCACCCGACAGGGTAACACCGGGGAGCTGTTTTTT.